The next 6 T cell receptor beta chains were all read from a single sample in a study of blood T cell repertoires in COVID-19. Sequencing used immunoSEQ multiplex PCR; TCRdb keeps in-frame clones, though not all of them. The table lists about 150,000 clones, under 80% of them singletons. Sequenced input: peripheral blood. The receptors shown here come from a man between 60 and 75 years old with acute or convalescent COVID-19.

This clone was observed a few times. The chain joins TRBV19 to TRBJ2-3; 15 bases line up with TRBD2. Germline values: CDR1 LNHDA, CDR2 SQIVND (reference sequence). This CDR3 is built from 17 residues. J was trimmed by 8 bases and V by 2 bases; bases with no gene match: 8. The CDR3 DNA is TGTGCCAGTAGTATAACCGGACTAGCGGGAGGGCAGGGTACGCAGTATTTT. As protein: CASSITGLAGGQGTQYF.

This clone was seen only once. The genes are TRBV21-1 and TRBJ2-5; TRBD1 is taken as the D call from the table, unchecked against the DNA. TRBV21-1 counts as a pseudogene. The CDR3 runs to 19 residues. CDR3 bases: TGTGCCAGCAGCCGACCCGGGACAGGGGCCACGCGGCTCCAAGAGACCCAGTACTTC. Amino acids: CASSRPGTGATRLQETQYF.

This sequence joins TRBV25-1 and TRBJ2-1; D is perhaps TRBD2 (5 bases). Germline lookup yields CDR1 MGHDK and CDR2 SYGVNS. Trimming stripped 2 bases from V and 7 bases from J, with 15 bases between. CDR3 length: 15 amino acids. The CDR3 bases are TGTGCCAGCAGTGAAATTGGGCTAGCTGCAAATGAGCAGTTCTTC. It specifies CASSEIGLAANEQFF.

This rearrangement joins TRBV19 to TRBJ1-5; perhaps TRBD1 as D (5 bases). Germline CDR1 and CDR2: LNHDA and SQIVND (reference sequence). The CDR3 spans 15 residues. V lost 3 bases and J lost 2, with 11 bases in between. DNA for the CDR3: TGTGCCAGTAGTATTTCCAGGGAGGGCAATCAGCCCCAGCATTTT. Residues: CASSISREGNQPQHF.

CDR3 nucleotide sequence: TGTGCCAGTAGTATACCCCGGACAGGGGGTGTTACTGGGGCCAACGTCCTGACTTTC. This encodes CASSIPRTGGVTGANVLTF. The V call is TRBV19, the J call TRBJ2-6, with 10 bases fitting TRBD1. CDR1 and CDR2 from the germline V gene are LNHDA and SQIVND (reference sequence). The trim removed 2 bases at V and 2 bases at J, leaving 9 bases unmatched. This CDR3 comprises 19 residues.

This clone has just a few counts. The chain links TRBV19 to TRBJ2-4; TRBD2 aligns across 9 bases. V dropped 5 bases and J dropped 8; count of bases not matched to a gene: 7. The CDR3 totals 14 residues. Germline V gives CDR1 LNHDA, CDR2 SQIVND (reference sequence). The CDR3 spells CASSDSGSDYIQYF. DNA for the CDR3: TGTGCCAGTAGTGATAGCGGGAGTGACTACATTCAGTACTTC.